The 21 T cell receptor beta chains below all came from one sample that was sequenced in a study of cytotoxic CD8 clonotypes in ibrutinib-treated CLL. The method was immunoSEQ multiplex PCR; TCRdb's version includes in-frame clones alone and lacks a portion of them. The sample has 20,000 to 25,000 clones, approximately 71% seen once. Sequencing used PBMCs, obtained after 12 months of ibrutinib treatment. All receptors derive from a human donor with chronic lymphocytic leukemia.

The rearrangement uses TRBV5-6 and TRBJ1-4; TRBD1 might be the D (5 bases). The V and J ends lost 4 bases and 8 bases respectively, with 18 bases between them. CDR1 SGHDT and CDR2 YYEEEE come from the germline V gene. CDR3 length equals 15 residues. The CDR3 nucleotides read TGTGCCAGCAGCCCCGTGGTAGGGGATCCCGAAAAACTGTTTTTT. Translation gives CASSPVVGDPEKLFF.

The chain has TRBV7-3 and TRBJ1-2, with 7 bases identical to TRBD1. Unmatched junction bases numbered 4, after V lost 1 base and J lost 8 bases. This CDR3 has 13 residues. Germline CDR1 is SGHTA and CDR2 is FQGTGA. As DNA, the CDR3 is TGTGCCAGCAGCTTAATTGGGACAGCGGGCTACACCTTC. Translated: CASSLIGTAGYTF.

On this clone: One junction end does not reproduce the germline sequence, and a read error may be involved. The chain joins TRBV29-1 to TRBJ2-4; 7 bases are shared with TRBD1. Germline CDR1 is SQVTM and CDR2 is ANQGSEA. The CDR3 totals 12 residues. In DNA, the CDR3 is TGCAGCGTTGGACAGGGCAAATACATTCAGTACTTC. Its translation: CSVGQGKYIQYF.

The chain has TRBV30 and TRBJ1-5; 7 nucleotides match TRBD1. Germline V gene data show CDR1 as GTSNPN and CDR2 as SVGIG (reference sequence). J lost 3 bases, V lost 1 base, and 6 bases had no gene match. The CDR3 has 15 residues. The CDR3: CAWSADRVLNQPQHF. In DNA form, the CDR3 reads TGTGCCTGGAGTGCAGACAGGGTGCTCAATCAGCCCCAGCATTTT.

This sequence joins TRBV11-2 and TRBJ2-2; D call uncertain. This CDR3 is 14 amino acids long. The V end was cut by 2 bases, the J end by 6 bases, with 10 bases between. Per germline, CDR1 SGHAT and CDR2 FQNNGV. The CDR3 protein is CASSLPIHSGELFF. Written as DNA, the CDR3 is TGTGCCAGCAGCTTACCTATCCACTCCGGGGAGCTGTTTTTT.

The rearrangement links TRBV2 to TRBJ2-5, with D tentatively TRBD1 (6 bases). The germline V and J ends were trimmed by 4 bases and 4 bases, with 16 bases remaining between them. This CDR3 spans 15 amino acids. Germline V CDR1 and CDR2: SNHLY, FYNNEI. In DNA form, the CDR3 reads TGTGCCAGCAGTGGTCTGGGGGCCGTAGGAGAGACCCAGTACTTC. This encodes CASSGLGAVGETQYF.

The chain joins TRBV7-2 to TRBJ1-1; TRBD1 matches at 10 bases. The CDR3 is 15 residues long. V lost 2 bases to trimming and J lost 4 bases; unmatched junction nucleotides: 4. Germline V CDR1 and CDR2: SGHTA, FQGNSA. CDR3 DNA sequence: TGTGCCAGCAGCTTAATGACAGGGGGCGGCACTGAAGCTTTCTTT. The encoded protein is CASSLMTGGGTEAFF.

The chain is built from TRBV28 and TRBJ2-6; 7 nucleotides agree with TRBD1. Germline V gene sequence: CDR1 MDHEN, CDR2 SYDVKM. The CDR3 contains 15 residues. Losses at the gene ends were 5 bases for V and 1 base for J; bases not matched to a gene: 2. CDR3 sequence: CASSVTGSGANVLTF. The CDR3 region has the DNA TGTGCCAGCAGTGTGACAGGGTCTGGGGCCAACGTCCTGACTTTC.

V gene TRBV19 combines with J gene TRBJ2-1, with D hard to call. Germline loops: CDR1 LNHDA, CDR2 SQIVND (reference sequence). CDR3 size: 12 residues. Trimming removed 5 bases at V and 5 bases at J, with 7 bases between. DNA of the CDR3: TGTGCCAGTAGTTCCCTAAACAATGAGCAGTTCTTC. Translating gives CASSSLNNEQFF.

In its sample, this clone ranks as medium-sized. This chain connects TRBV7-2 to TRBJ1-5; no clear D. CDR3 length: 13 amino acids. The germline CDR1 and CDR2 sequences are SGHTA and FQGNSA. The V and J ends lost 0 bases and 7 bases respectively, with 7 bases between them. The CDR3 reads CASSLAGGQPQHF. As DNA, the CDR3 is TGTGCCAGCAGCTTAGCCGGAGGCCAGCCCCAGCATTTT. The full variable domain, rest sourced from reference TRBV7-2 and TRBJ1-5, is GAGVSQSPSNKVTEKGKDVELRCDPISGHTALYWYRQSLGQGLEFLIYFQGNSAPDKSGLPSDRFSAERTGGSVSTLTIQRTQQEDSAVYLCASSLAGGQPQHFGDGTRLSIL.

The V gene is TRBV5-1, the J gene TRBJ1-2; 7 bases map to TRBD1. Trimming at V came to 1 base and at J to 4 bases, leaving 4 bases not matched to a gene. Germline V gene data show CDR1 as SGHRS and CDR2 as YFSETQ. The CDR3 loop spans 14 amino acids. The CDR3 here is CASSLQGGGYGYTF. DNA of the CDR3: TGCGCCAGCAGCTTGCAAGGGGGCGGCTATGGCTACACCTTC.

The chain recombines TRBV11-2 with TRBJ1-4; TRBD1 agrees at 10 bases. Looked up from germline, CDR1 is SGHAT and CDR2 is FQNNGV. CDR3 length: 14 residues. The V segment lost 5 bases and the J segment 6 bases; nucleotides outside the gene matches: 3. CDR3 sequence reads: CASSAGQGYEKLFF. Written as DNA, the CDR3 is TGTGCCAGCAGCGCGGGACAGGGGTATGAAAAACTGTTTTTT.

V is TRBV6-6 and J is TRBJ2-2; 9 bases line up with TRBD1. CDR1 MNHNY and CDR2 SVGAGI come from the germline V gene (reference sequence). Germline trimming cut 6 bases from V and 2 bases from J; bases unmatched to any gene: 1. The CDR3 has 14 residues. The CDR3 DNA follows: TGTGCCAGCAGGGGACAGGGAAACACCGGGGAGCTGTTTTTT. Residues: CASRGQGNTGELFF.

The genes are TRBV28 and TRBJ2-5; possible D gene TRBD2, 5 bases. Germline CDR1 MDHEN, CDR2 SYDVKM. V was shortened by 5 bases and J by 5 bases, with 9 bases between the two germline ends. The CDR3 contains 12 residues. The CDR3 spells CASSGLVETQYF. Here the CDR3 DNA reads TGTGCCAGCAGTGGACTGGTTGAGACCCAGTACTTC.

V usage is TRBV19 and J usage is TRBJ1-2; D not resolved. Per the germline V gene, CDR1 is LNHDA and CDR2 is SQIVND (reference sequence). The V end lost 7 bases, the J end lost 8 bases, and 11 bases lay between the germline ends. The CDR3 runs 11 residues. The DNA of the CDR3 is TGTGCCAGTATCTCCGGGGAAGGCTACACCTTC. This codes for CASISGEGYTF. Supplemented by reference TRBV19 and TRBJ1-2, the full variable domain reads DGGITQSPKYLFRKEGQNVTLSCEQNLNHDAMYWYRQDPGQGLRLIYYSQIVNDFQKGDIAEGYSVSREKKESFPLTVTSAQKNPTAFYLCASISGEGYTFGSGTRLTVV.

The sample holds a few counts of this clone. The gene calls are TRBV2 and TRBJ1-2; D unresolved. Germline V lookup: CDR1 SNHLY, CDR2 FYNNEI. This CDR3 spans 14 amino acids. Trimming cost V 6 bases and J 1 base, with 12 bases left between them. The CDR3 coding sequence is TGTGCCAGCAGGGAGACCGGCCGTAACTATGGCTACACCTTC. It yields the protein CASRETGRNYGYTF.

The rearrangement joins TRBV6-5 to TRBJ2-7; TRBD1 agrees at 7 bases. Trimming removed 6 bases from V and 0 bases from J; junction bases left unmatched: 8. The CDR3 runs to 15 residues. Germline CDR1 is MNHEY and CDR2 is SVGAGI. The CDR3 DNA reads TGTGCCAGCAGCCTACAACGGGACAGCTCCTACGAGCAGTACTTC. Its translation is CASSLQRDSSYEQYF.

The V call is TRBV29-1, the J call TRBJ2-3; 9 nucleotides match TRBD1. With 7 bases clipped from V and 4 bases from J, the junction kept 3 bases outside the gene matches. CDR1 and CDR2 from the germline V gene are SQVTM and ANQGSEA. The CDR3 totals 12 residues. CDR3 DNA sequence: TGCAGCGCCAGGACAGGGGCAGATACGCAGTATTTT. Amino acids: CSARTGADTQYF.

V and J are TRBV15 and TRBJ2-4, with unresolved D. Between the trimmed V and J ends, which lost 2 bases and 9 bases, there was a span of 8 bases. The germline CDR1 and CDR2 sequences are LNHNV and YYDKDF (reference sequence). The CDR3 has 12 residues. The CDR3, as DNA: TGTGCCACCAGCAGAAGCCGGGCCATTCAGTACTTC. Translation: CATSRSRAIQYF.

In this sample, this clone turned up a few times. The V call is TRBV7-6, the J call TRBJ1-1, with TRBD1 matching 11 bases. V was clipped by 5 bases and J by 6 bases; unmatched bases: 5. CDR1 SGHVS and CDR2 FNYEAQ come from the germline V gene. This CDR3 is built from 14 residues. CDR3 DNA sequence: TGTGCCAGCAGCCCCGGGACAGGGGGGTCTGAAGCTTTCTTT. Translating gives CASSPGTGGSEAFF.

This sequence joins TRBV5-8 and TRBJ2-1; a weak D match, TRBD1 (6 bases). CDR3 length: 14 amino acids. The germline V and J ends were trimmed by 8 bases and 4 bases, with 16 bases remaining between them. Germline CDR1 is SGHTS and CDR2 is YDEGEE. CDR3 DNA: TGTGCCAGGGGGATGACAGGTAAATACAATGAGCAGTTCTTC. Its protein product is CARGMTGKYNEQFF.